Below, 13 T cell receptor beta chains from the same sample are listed, as sequenced in a study of T-cell reconstitution after alpha-beta-depleted transplantation in children. It was with unique molecular identifiers that the TCRbeta library was prepared. Using its own MiXCR run on the PCR reads, TCRdb lists one record per CDR3 protein. The sample shows about 210,000 distinct CDR3 sequences, roughly 18% of them seen only once. This specimen was PBMCs, mostly from graft donor cells, taken 360 days after TCRalphabeta/CD19-depleted stem cell transplant. The receptors here all came from a male patient between 2 and 9 years old who had a stem cell transplant for acute lymphoblastic leukemia, so the T cells may come from the graft donor.

CDR3 sequence reads: CASSLTPNTGELFF. The CDR3 nucleotides are TGCGCCAGCAGCTTAACACCGAACACCGGGGAGCTGTTTTTT. The chain has TRBV5-1 and TRBJ2-2, with unresolved D. Germline CDR1 is SGHRS and CDR2 is YFSETQ. The length of the CDR3 is 14 residues. V was pared by 2 bases and J by 0 bases, with 5 bases between.

This clonotype has just a few counts. V gene TRBV15 combines with J gene TRBJ2-7; TRBD1 might be the D (8 bases). Germline loops: CDR1 LNHNV, CDR2 YYDKDF (reference sequence). The CDR3 is 12 amino acids. V was pared by 8 bases and J by 5 bases, with 13 bases between. The CDR3 nucleotides are TGTGCCACCGGACAGGGAGGGGACGAGCAGTACTTC. Protein sequence: CATGQGGDEQYF.

This clonotype was observed a few times. The rearrangement links TRBV12-3 or TRBV12-4 to TRBJ2-1; D tentatively reads TRBD1 or TRBD2 (5 bases each). This CDR3 contains 16 residues. Trimming removed 3 bases from V and 0 bases from J, with 12 bases in between. This CDR3 reads CASSFRGGTSYNEQFF. The CDR3 bases are TGTGCCAGCAGTTTTAGAGGTGGGACCTCCTACAATGAGCAGTTCTTC.

V gene TRBV6-5 combines with J gene TRBJ2-7, with unresolved D. V gave up 0 bases and J gave up 4 bases, with 10 bases separating them. The length of the CDR3 is 14 residues. Germline V gives CDR1 MNHEY, CDR2 SVGAGI. For the CDR3, the DNA is TGTGCCAGCAGTTACTCGAAGGGCCCTTACGAGCAGTACTTC. As protein: CASSYSKGPYEQYF.

In its sample, this clonotype was seen a few times. The J gene is TRBJ2-7, the V gene TRBV27; D tentatively fits TRBD1 or TRBD2 (5 bases each). Germline lookup yields CDR1 MNHEY and CDR2 SMNVEV (reference sequence). The CDR3 covers 13 residues. Trimming stripped 2 bases from V and 13 bases from J, with 18 bases between. DNA of the CDR3: TGTGCCAGCAGTTTAGCCAAAGGGACGAGGGCCTACTTC. Its protein product is CASSLAKGTRAYF.

This clonotype has just a few counts. This sequence joins TRBV5-6 and TRBJ2-1; D remains ambiguous. V was shortened by 0 bases and J by 9 bases, with 10 bases between the two germline ends. The CDR3 is 13 amino acids. Per germline, CDR1 SGHDT and CDR2 YYEEEE. The chain's CDR3 is CASSLVTVVEQFF. CDR3 bases: TGTGCCAGCAGCTTGGTGACGGTTGTTGAGCAGTTCTTC. Looking up the rest from reference TRBV5-6 and TRBJ2-1 gives the full variable domain: DAGVTQSPTHLIKTRGQQVTLRCSPKSGHDTVSWYQQALGQGPQFIFQYYEEEERQRGNFPDRFSGHQFPNYSSELNVNALLLGDSALYLCASSLVTVVEQFFGPGTRLTVL.

This chain uses TRBV10-3 with TRBJ2-7; tentative D call: TRBD1 (7 bases). V was trimmed by 11 bases and J by 1 base, leaving 9 bases between them. The length of the CDR3 is 11 residues. In germline, CDR1 is ENHRY, CDR2 SYGVKD. CDR3 residues: CAAGQSYEQYF. The CDR3 coding sequence is TGTGCCGCGGGACAGTCCTACGAGCAGTACTTC.

This clonotype was seen a handful of times. This chain joins TRBV3-1 and TRBJ2-7; D remains unclear. The CDR3 consists of 11 residues. Germline V gene sequence: CDR1 LGHDT, CDR2 YNNKEL (reference sequence). V was trimmed by 4 bases and J by 5 bases, leaving 6 bases between them. The CDR3 bases are TGTGCCAGCAGCCTACGGGACGAGCAGTACTTC. The encoded protein is CASSLRDEQYF.

This clonotype was recorded a few times. The V gene is TRBV5-1, the J gene TRBJ1-2; TRBD1 agrees at 9 bases. V lost 0 bases, J lost 8 bases, and 14 bases stayed unmatched. The CDR3 extends over 17 amino acids. In germline, CDR1 is SGHRS, CDR2 YFSETQ. CDR3 region: CASSLVPGQGVSGGYTF. In nucleotides, the CDR3 is TGCGCCAGCAGCTTGGTCCCGGGACAGGGAGTCTCAGGGGGCTACACCTTC.

V gene TRBV29-1 combines with J gene TRBJ1-1; 7 positions agree with TRBD1. Germline trimming cut 2 bases from V and 1 base from J; bases unmatched to any gene: 4. Germline-derived CDR1 and CDR2 are SQVTM and ANQGSEA. This CDR3 comprises 14 residues. The CDR3 nucleotides read TGCAGCGTTGAACGACAGGGTAAGAACACTGAAGCTTTCTTT. The encoded protein is CSVERQGKNTEAFF.

This sequence joins TRBV20-1 and TRBJ2-7; TRBD2 matches at 9 bases. This CDR3 is built from 15 residues. V shed 0 bases and J 2 bases; nucleotides not matched to a gene: 5. The germline gives CDR1 DFQATT, CDR2 SNEGSKA (reference sequence). The CDR3: CSARDFRGGAYEQYF. DNA for the CDR3: TGCAGTGCTAGAGATTTTCGCGGGGGGGCCTACGAGCAGTACTTC.

The chain links TRBV6-1 to TRBJ2-3; maybe TRBD2 (6 bases). The germline gives CDR1 MNHNS, CDR2 SASEGT. The CDR3 is 15 amino acids. Trimming removed 6 bases at V and 2 bases at J, with 15 bases between. The CDR3 sequence is CASSQMGGLTDTQYF. CDR3 DNA: TGTGCCAGCAGCCAAATGGGGGGACTCACAGATACGCAGTATTTT.

The rearrangement links TRBV10-3 to TRBJ2-3; D is undetermined. V lost 11 bases, J lost 5 bases, and 14 bases lay in between. Germline CDR1 reads ENHRY; CDR2 reads SYGVKD. There are 12 residues in the CDR3. CDR3 DNA sequence: TGTGCCGTCGGACCACTTGGAGATACGCAGTATTTT. It encodes CAVGPLGDTQYF.